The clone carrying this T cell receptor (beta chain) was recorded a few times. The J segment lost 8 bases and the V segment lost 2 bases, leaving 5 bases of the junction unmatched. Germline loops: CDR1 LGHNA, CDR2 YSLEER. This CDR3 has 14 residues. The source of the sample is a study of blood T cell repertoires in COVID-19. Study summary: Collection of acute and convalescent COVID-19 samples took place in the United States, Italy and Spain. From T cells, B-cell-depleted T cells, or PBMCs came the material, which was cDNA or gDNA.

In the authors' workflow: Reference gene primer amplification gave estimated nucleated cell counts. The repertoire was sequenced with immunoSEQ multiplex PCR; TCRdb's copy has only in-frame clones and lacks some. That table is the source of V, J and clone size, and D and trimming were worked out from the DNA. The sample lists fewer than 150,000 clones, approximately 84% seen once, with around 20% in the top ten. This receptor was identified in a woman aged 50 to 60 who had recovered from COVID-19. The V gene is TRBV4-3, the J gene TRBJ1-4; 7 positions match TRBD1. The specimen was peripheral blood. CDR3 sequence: CASSQRGGAEKLFF. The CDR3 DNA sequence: TGCGCCAGCAGCCAAAGAGGGGGCGCGGAAAAACTGTTTTTT.